The next 3 T cell receptor beta chains were all read from a single sample in a study of blood T cell repertoires in COVID-19. Method: immunoSEQ multiplex PCR; TCRdb's copy keeps in-frame clones and lacks some. The sample lists around 250,000 clones, about 90% occurring once. Sequencing was done on a sample of PBMCs or T cells enriched from blood (not recorded which). All receptors come from a human donor in a cohort exposed to, infected with or recovered from COVID-19 (not recorded which). The donor label of this sample is uncertain.

This sequence joins TRBV27 and TRBJ1-4, with unresolved D. Germline lookup yields CDR1 MNHEY and CDR2 SMNVEV (reference sequence). This CDR3 comprises 13 residues. The ends were cut back, 5 bases at V and 7 bases at J, with 11 bases in the middle. The CDR3 nucleotides read TGTGCCAGCAGTATCATTGGCGGTGAAAAACTGTTTTTT. Translation gives CASSIIGGEKLFF. Supplemented by reference TRBV27 and TRBJ1-4, the full variable domain reads EAQVTQNPRYLITVTGKKLTVTCSQNMNHEYMSWYRQDPGLGLRQIYYSMNVEVTDKGDVPEGYKVSRKEKRNFPLILESPSPNQTSLYFCASSIIGGEKLFFGSGTQLSVL.

CDR3 amino acids: CASSGQEANEAFF. CDR3 coding DNA: TGTGCCAGCAGCGGACAGGAGGCGAATGAAGCTTTCTTT. This chain joins TRBV21-1 and TRBJ1-1; the D call in the table, TRBD1, was not verified against the DNA. TRBV21-1 is listed as a pseudogene. The CDR3 spans 13 residues.

The chain couples TRBV5-1 to TRBJ2-5; 9 positions agree with TRBD1. Trimming removed 1 base from V and 5 bases from J; junction bases left unmatched: 6. The CDR3 loop spans 15 amino acids. CDR1 SGHRS and CDR2 YFSETQ come from the germline V gene. The chain's CDR3 is CASSLSGTGWETQYF. The CDR3 DNA sequence: TGCGCCAGCAGCTTGTCGGGGACAGGGTGGGAGACCCAGTACTTC.